This T cell receptor beta chain stems from a study of blood T cell repertoires in COVID-19. Overall study context: Whether acute or convalescent, the COVID-19 samples came from the United States, Italy and Spain.

Clones were read by immunoSEQ multiplex PCR, and TCRdb kept only the in-frame ones, dropping some. The sample holds over 110,000 clones, about 91% seen once. CDR1 is ENHRY and CDR2 is SYGVKD in the germline V gene. V lost 4 bases and J 3 bases, leaving 10 bases between the germline ends. This CDR3 spans 13 amino acids. V is TRBV10-3 and J is TRBJ2-7, with D perhaps TRBD1 (6 bases). Sequenced sample: peripheral blood. The receptor was derived from a human donor in a cohort sampled during active COVID-19. This CDR3 reads CAISVGTLYEQYF. The CDR3 DNA follows: TGTGCCATCAGTGTAGGGACACTCTACGAGCAGTACTTC.